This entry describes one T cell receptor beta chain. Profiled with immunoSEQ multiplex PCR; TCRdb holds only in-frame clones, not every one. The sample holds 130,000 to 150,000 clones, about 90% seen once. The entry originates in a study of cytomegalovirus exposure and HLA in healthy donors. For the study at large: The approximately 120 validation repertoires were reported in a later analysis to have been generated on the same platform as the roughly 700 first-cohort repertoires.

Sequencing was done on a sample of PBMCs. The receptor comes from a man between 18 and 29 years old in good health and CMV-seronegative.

The CDR3 DNA follows: TGTGCCAGCTGGTCCCTCCCCGGGGGTACTATCGGGGCCAACGTCCTGACTTTC. It translates to CASWSLPGGTIGANVLTF. This chain joins TRBV7-2 and TRBJ2-6, with TRBD2 as a possible D gene (6 bases). The germline gives CDR1 SGHTA, CDR2 FQGNSA. The ends were cut back, 8 bases at V and 4 bases at J, with 24 bases in the middle. The CDR3 runs 18 residues.